The 2 T cell receptor beta chains given below trace back to one sample, sequenced in a study of T cell responses to AZD1222 COVID-19 vaccine. TCRdb keeps only in-frame clones here, not all; method: immunoSEQ multiplex PCR. This table has some 150,000 clones, about 92% appearing once. The starting material was peripheral blood, obtained on day 0 of AZD1222 vaccination. Every receptor here comes from an adult in good health.

This sequence joins TRBV11-2 and TRBJ1-4; D is possibly TRBD1 (6 bases). V was pared by 5 bases and J by 5 bases, with 15 bases between. CDR3 length: 15 amino acids. Looked up from germline, CDR1 is SGHAT and CDR2 is FQNNGV. The CDR3 here is CASSRYRDGNEKLFF. CDR3 sequence (DNA): TGTGCCAGCAGCCGTTACAGGGACGGGAATGAAAAACTGTTTTTT.

This rearrangement joins TRBV6-2 or TRBV6-3 to TRBJ2-3; D remains unclear. The ends were cut back, 0 bases at V and 2 bases at J, with 3 bases in the middle. Per the germline V gene, CDR1 is MNHEY and CDR2 is SVGEGT. This CDR3 spans 13 amino acids. Here the CDR3 DNA reads TGTGCCAGCAGTTACTCGAACACAGATACGCAGTATTTT. Protein: CASSYSNTDTQYF.